Below are 32 T cell receptor beta chains sequenced from a single sample in a study of blood T cell repertoires in COVID-19. The method was immunoSEQ multiplex PCR; TCRdb's version includes in-frame clones alone and lacks a portion of them. Counted here are 250,000 to 350,000 clones, 90% occurring once; the ten biggest clones make up 2.9%. The sample comprised peripheral blood. These receptors were collected from a woman in her 30s with COVID-19, enrolled during active disease.

J is TRBJ2-5 and V is TRBV7-2, with TRBD2 identical over 9 bases. The CDR3 totals 16 residues. V gave up 1 base and J gave up 2 bases; unmatched junction bases: 5. CDR1 SGHTA and CDR2 FQGNSA come from the germline V gene. The CDR3 nucleotides are TGTGCCAGCAGCTTAGTTCTGGCGGGAGGGCAAGAGACCCAGTACTTC. Its translation is CASSLVLAGGQETQYF.

The V and J genes are TRBV29-1 and TRBJ1-2; 9 bases match TRBD1. The CDR3 runs to 15 residues. Germline V CDR1 and CDR2: SQVTM, ANQGSEA. Trimming cost V 7 bases and J 0 bases; bases outside gene matches: 9. The CDR3 reads CSAGQGTFSNYGYTF. The DNA for the CDR3 is TGCAGCGCCGGACAGGGGACATTTTCTAACTATGGCTACACCTTC.

CDR3 in DNA: TGTGCCAGCAGCCTGAGACTAGCGGGAGAGCAAGATACGCAGTATTTT. Amino acid sequence: CASSLRLAGEQDTQYF. V and J are TRBV9 and TRBJ2-3; the match to TRBD2 covers 12 bases. This CDR3 is 16 amino acids long. J lost 5 bases, V lost 4 bases, and 8 bases had no gene match. The germline V gene encodes CDR1 SGDLS and CDR2 YYNGEE.

The V gene is TRBV19, the J gene TRBJ2-1, with 8 positions matching TRBD1. Germline lookup yields CDR1 LNHDA and CDR2 SQIVND (reference sequence). V shed 4 bases, J shed 7 bases, and the junction held 6 bases outside the gene matches. The CDR3 extends over 14 amino acids. The CDR3: CASSRGQERNEQFF. The CDR3 DNA reads as TGTGCCAGTAGTAGGGGACAGGAGAGGAATGAGCAGTTCTTC.

The chain uses TRBV24-1 and TRBJ2-1; tentative D call: TRBD1 (5 bases). The CDR3 is made up of 14 amino acids. Germline CDR1 is KGHDR and CDR2 is SFDVKD. The V end lost 5 bases, the J end lost 4 bases, and 11 bases lay between the germline ends. This CDR3 is CATSVQGDYNEQFF. The CDR3 region has the DNA TGTGCCACCAGTGTTCAGGGCGATTACAATGAGCAGTTCTTC.

The V gene is TRBV29-1, the J gene TRBJ2-7; D is possibly TRBD1 (5 bases). V was pared by 7 bases and J by 4 bases, with 14 bases between. The germline CDR1 and CDR2 sequences are SQVTM and ANQGSEA. The length of the CDR3 is 12 residues. The CDR3 spells CSGKSQGYEQYF. The CDR3 bases are TGCAGCGGTAAATCGCAGGGATACGAGCAGTACTTC.

The rearrangement links TRBV19 to TRBJ2-2; the D gene is possibly TRBD1 (5 bases). Trimming stripped 5 bases from V and 4 bases from J, with 8 bases between. This CDR3 contains 13 residues. Germline V gives CDR1 LNHDA, CDR2 SQIVND (reference sequence). CDR3 residues: CASSLQGTGELFF. Here the CDR3 DNA reads TGTGCCAGTAGTCTTCAGGGCACCGGGGAGCTGTTTTTT. The whole variable domain, filled in from reference TRBV19 and TRBJ2-2, reads DGGITQSPKYLFRKEGQNVTLSCEQNLNHDAMYWYRQDPGQGLRLIYYSQIVNDFQKGDIAEGYSVSREKKESFPLTVTSAQKNPTAFYLCASSLQGTGELFFGEGSRLTVL.

The chain joins TRBV6-5 to TRBJ1-3, with a possible D match to TRBD1 (5 bases). V lost 7 bases and J lost 2, with 15 bases in between. The CDR3 runs to 15 residues. Germline CDR1 reads MNHEY; CDR2 reads SVGAGI. Written as DNA, the CDR3 is TGTGCCAGCAATTATGACAGTATCACTGGAAACACCATATATTTT. Amino acids: CASNYDSITGNTIYF.

CDR3 residues: CSVGDTYEQYF. The CDR3 nucleotides are TGCAGCGTTGGGGACACCTACGAGCAGTACTTC. V gene TRBV29-1 combines with J gene TRBJ2-7, with a tentative D call TRBD1 (6 bases). The V end lost 4 bases, the J end lost 2 bases, and 6 bases lay between the germline ends. The CDR3 covers 11 residues. Germline values: CDR1 SQVTM, CDR2 ANQGSEA.

J is TRBJ2-7 and V is TRBV30; 11 nucleotides match TRBD2. Losses at the gene ends were 3 bases for V and 3 bases for J; bases not matched to a gene: 7. Per the germline V gene, CDR1 is GTSNPN and CDR2 is SVGIG (reference sequence). This CDR3 contains 15 residues. The CDR3 sequence: CAWSHGTSGVYEQYF. The CDR3 DNA reads TGTGCCTGGAGCCATGGGACTAGCGGAGTCTACGAGCAGTACTTC.

The chain couples TRBV5-1 to TRBJ2-7, with 7 bases matching TRBD1. Germline-derived CDR1 and CDR2 are SGHRS and YFSETQ. This CDR3 is built from 14 residues. V was clipped by 6 bases and J by 0 bases; unmatched bases: 6. The DNA for the CDR3 is TGCGCCAGCACTTGGGACAGTACCTCCTACGAGCAGTACTTC. Its translation is CASTWDSTSYEQYF. The entire variable domain, with the rest obtained from reference TRBV5-1 and TRBJ2-7, is as follows: KAGVTQTPRYLIKTRGQQVTLSCSPISGHRSVSWYQQTPGQGLQFLFEYFSETQRNKGNFPGRFSGRQFSNSRSEMNVSTLELGDSALYLCASTWDSTSYEQYFGPGTRLTVT.

The rearrangement links TRBV5-6 to TRBJ1-1; no clear D gene. Germline V gene sequence: CDR1 SGHDT, CDR2 YYEEEE. Deletions cut 5 bases from V and 3 bases from J, with 14 bases between. The CDR3 covers 14 residues. The CDR3 nucleotides are TGTGCCAGCAGGGTACAGCAGGATGACACTGAAGCTTTCTTT. Encoded protein: CASRVQQDDTEAFF.

V gene TRBV6-5 combines with J gene TRBJ1-5, with 9 bases aligning to TRBD1. The CDR3 totals 15 residues. Trimming removed 7 bases from V and 6 bases from J; junction bases left unmatched: 10. Germline V gene lookup returns CDR1 MNHEY and CDR2 SVGAGI. As DNA, the CDR3 is TGTGCCAGCAATTTGGACAGGGGAGGCGGTCAGCCCCAGCATTTT. Translating gives CASNLDRGGGQPQHF.

This clone was observed a handful of times. This chain connects TRBV5-1 to TRBJ2-7; 10 positions match TRBD1. This CDR3 contains 15 residues. The germline V gene has CDR1 SGHRS and CDR2 YFSETQ. With V trimmed by 5 bases and J by 2 bases, 7 bases remained unmatched. The CDR3 loop reads CASRATGTGAYEQYF. The CDR3 nucleotides are TGCGCCAGCAGGGCGACCGGGACAGGGGCCTACGAGCAGTACTTC.

V and J are TRBV30 and TRBJ2-7, with TRBD2 matching 8 bases. The CDR3 loop spans 16 amino acids. CDR1 and CDR2 (germline): GTSNPN, SVGIG (reference sequence). Unmatched junction bases numbered 11, after V lost 4 bases and J lost 0 bases. Written as DNA, the CDR3 is TGTGCCTGGAACCAACTTAGCGGGATGAGCTCCTACGAGCAGTACTTC. Its protein is CAWNQLSGMSSYEQYF.

The chain has TRBV10-2 and TRBJ1-6, with a weak D call TRBD1 (6 bases). The CDR3 has 14 residues. Germline CDR1 and CDR2: WSHSY and SAAADI. V was clipped by 2 bases and J by 14 bases, with 16 bases between them. The CDR3 reads CASSEQNREIALHF. The CDR3 nucleotides read TGCGCCAGCAGTGAGCAAAACAGGGAGATAGCCCTCCACTTT.

J is TRBJ1-6 and V is TRBV6-5; D might be TRBD1 (5 bases). V lost 10 bases to trimming and J lost 5 bases, with 15 bases between them. This CDR3 region has 14 residues. CDR1 MNHEY and CDR2 SVGAGI come from the germline V gene. The CDR3 protein is CATTGGFNNSPLHF. The DNA of the CDR3 is TGTGCCACCACCGGGGGATTTAATAATTCACCCCTCCACTTT.

This rearrangement joins TRBV5-4 to TRBJ2-3; 7 bases fit TRBD1. V gave up 3 bases and J gave up 2 bases; unmatched junction bases: 6. CDR1 is SGHNT and CDR2 is YYREEE in the germline V gene (reference sequence). The CDR3 consists of 15 residues. CDR3 protein: CASSSRGTVTDTQYF. The CDR3 DNA reads as TGTGCCAGCAGCTCAAGGGGGACAGTCACAGATACGCAGTATTTT. Complete variable domain (other parts from reference TRBV5-4 and TRBJ2-3): ETGVTQSPTHLIKTRGQQVTLRCSSQSGHNTVSWYQQALGQGPQFIFQYYREEENGRGNFPPRFSGLQFPNYSSELNVNALELDDSALYLCASSSRGTVTDTQYFGPGTRLTVL.

This rearrangement joins TRBV11-2 to TRBJ2-3; TRBD2 agrees at 8 bases. This CDR3 has 15 amino acids. V lost 5 bases, J lost 0 bases, and 4 bases stayed unmatched. Germline V lookup: CDR1 SGHAT, CDR2 FQNNGV. The CDR3: CASSQSGRSTDTQYF. CDR3 DNA sequence: TGTGCCAGCAGCCAAAGCGGGAGAAGCACAGATACGCAGTATTTT. Variable domain in full (rest from reference TRBV11-2 and TRBJ2-3): EAGVAQSPRYKIIEKRQSVAFWCNPISGHATLYWYQQILGQGPKLLIQFQNNGVVDDSQLPKDRFSAERLKGVDSTLKIQPAKLEDSAVYLCASSQSGRSTDTQYFGPGTRLTVL.

The chain carries TRBV10-3 and TRBJ1-2, with D hard to call. This CDR3 has 12 amino acids. Germline CDR1 is ENHRY and CDR2 is SYGVKD. The ends were cut back, 4 bases at V and 5 bases at J, with 8 bases in the middle. CDR3: CAISVEGYGYTF. Here the CDR3 DNA reads TGTGCCATCAGTGTCGAGGGTTATGGCTACACCTTC.

The chain links TRBV18 to TRBJ2-3; 10 nucleotides align to TRBD1. From germline, CDR1 is KGHSH and CDR2 LQKENI. V dropped 0 bases and J dropped 5; count of bases not matched to a gene: 2. The CDR3 extends over 15 amino acids. The DNA for the CDR3 is TGTGCCAGCTCACCACCGGGACAGGGGTTAGATACGCAGTATTTT. This gives the protein CASSPPGQGLDTQYF. The full variable domain, its missing parts supplied by reference TRBV18 and TRBJ2-3, is NAGVMQNPRHLVRRRGQEARLRCSPMKGHSHVYWYRQLPEEGLKFMVYLQKENIIDESGMPKERFSAEFPKEGPSILRIQQVVRGDSAAYFCASSPPGQGLDTQYFGPGTRLTVL.

The chain joins TRBV29-1 to TRBJ2-7; 8 bases are shared with TRBD1. Per the germline V gene, CDR1 is SQVTM and CDR2 is ANQGSEA. This CDR3 is built from 12 residues. With V trimmed by 4 bases and J by 4 bases, 3 bases remained unmatched. The CDR3 reads CSVGQGRYEQYF. The CDR3 DNA reads as TGCAGCGTTGGACAGGGGAGGTACGAGCAGTACTTC.

V is TRBV2 and J is TRBJ2-7, with a tentative D call TRBD2 (5 bases). The CDR3 is 15 residues long. Trimming left V 4 bases short and J 0 bases short, with 13 bases between. CDR1 is SNHLY, CDR2 FYNNEI, per germline. In nucleotides, the CDR3 is TGTGCCAGCAGTGGTGGAGGCATGTCCTCCTACGAGCAGTACTTC. Its translation is CASSGGGMSSYEQYF.

The V and J genes are TRBV6-5 and TRBJ2-3; TRBD1 might be the D (5 bases). Germline CDR1 reads MNHEY; CDR2 reads SVGAGI. Deletions cut 5 bases from V and 0 bases from J, with 9 bases between. The CDR3 has 14 residues. The chain's CDR3 is CASSTGSSTDTQYF. For the CDR3, the DNA is TGTGCCAGCAGTACAGGATCGAGCACAGATACGCAGTATTTT.

The V gene is TRBV30, the J gene TRBJ1-4; D call uncertain. Germline V gene data show CDR1 as GTSNPN and CDR2 as SVGIG (reference sequence). The CDR3 loop spans 13 amino acids. V was pared by 0 bases and J by 4 bases, with 6 bases between. The CDR3 here is CAWSVRGNEKLFF. In DNA form, the CDR3 reads TGTGCCTGGAGTGTACGGGGTAATGAAAAACTGTTTTTT.

This clone was counted a single time. The chain recombines TRBV5-5 with TRBJ2-1; unclear D gene. The V end lost 9 bases, the J end lost 4 bases, and 14 bases lay between the germline ends. The CDR3 extends over 13 amino acids. Germline V gives CDR1 SGHKS, CDR2 YYEKEE (reference sequence). The CDR3 reads CATAGGVYNEQFF. The CDR3 region has the DNA TGTGCCACCGCCGGCGGAGTGTACAATGAGCAGTTCTTC.

The chain uses TRBV6-5 and TRBJ2-5, with 8 bases aligning to TRBD1. V gave up 2 bases and J gave up 5 bases; unmatched junction bases: 1. Per germline, CDR1 MNHEY and CDR2 SVGAGI. The CDR3 is 13 residues long. This CDR3 reads CASSYNRGETQYF. Written as DNA, the CDR3 is TGTGCCAGCAGTTACAACAGGGGGGAGACCCAGTACTTC.

The V and J genes are TRBV12-5 and TRBJ1-1, with D hard to call. CDR1 LGHNT and CDR2 FRNRAP come from the germline V gene. There are 15 residues in the CDR3. V was shortened by 1 base and J by 1 base, with 10 bases between the two germline ends. The DNA for the CDR3 is TGTGCTAGTGGTTTGGAGAGGGCAGGGAACACTGAAGCTTTCTTT. Protein sequence: CASGLERAGNTEAFF.

The chain carries TRBV6-1 and TRBJ1-4; D ambiguous. The CDR3 sequence is 14 residues long. From germline, CDR1 is MNHNS and CDR2 SASEGT. V was clipped by 2 bases and J by 7 bases, with 11 bases between them. The CDR3 loop is CASSERMGGEKLFF. CDR3 in DNA: TGTGCCAGCAGTGAAAGAATGGGAGGTGAAAAACTGTTTTTT.

The rearrangement joins TRBV6-5 to TRBJ2-4; 8 positions match TRBD2. This CDR3 is built from 15 residues. V was clipped by 2 bases and J by 9 bases; unmatched bases: 9. CDR1 is MNHEY and CDR2 is SVGAGI in the germline V gene. The CDR3 reads CASSYDGGVMGIQYF. For the CDR3, the DNA is TGTGCCAGCAGTTACGACGGGGGGGTGATGGGCATTCAGTACTTC.

The V and J genes are TRBV28 and TRBJ1-1; D might be TRBD1 (5 bases). The germline gives CDR1 MDHEN, CDR2 SYDVKM. CDR3 length equals 12 residues. Trimming removed 1 base from V and 11 bases from J, with 11 bases in between. The CDR3 sequence is CASSLSQGRAFF. DNA of the CDR3: TGTGCCAGCAGTTTATCTCAGGGTAGGGCTTTCTTT.

The chain has TRBV15 and TRBJ2-7; D call uncertain. Germline assignment: CDR1 LNHNV and CDR2 YYDKDF (reference sequence). The CDR3 runs 13 residues. The ends were cut back, 5 bases at V and 4 bases at J, with 12 bases in the middle. The CDR3 DNA sequence: TGTGCCACCAGCGCCGAAGCCGGGTACGAGCAGTACTTC. Its protein product is CATSAEAGYEQYF. The full variable domain, its missing parts supplied by reference TRBV15 and TRBJ2-7, is DAMVIQNPRYQVTQFGKPVTLSCSQTLNHNVMYWYQQKSSQAPKLLFHYYDKDFNNEADTPDNFQSRRPNTSFCFLDIRSPGLGDTAMYLCATSAEAGYEQYFGPGTRLTVT.